The source of this T cell receptor beta chain is a study of patients and donors after allogeneic stem cell transplantation (TCRdb year 2020). Libraries were constructed by RT-PCR. Sequencing relied on a NextSeq 550. The public reads were quality trimmed at Q25 with fastp and then assembled into clones with MiXCR by TCRdb, keeping productive beta chains. Each CDR3 protein appears once, grouped with its most common genes and DNA. The table for this sample lists roughly 9,900 distinct CDR3 sequences; 22% of them were counted only once. The ten largest clones take up roughly 49% of the sample. The CDR3 numbers 15 residues from cysteine through phenylalanine. Of the read, only the CDR3 DNA is kept; its 45 bases are in frame from base 1. V is trimmed back by 1 base and J by 4 bases, and the junction contains 4 bases that no gene match accounts for. As encoded in the germline V gene, CDR1 is SGHRS while CDR2 is YFSETQ.

As to this clonotype: There is no known antigen for this receptor. Per-nucleotide qualities are absent, and no much larger clonotype sits a single base away.

Here the chain combines TRBV5-1 and TRBJ1-2; 10 junctional bases match TRBD1. The sequencing input was blood, either unsorted or a sorted T cell fraction (not recorded which). The sequence came from a human donor who was either an allogeneic HSCT recipient or a stem cell or donor lymphocyte infusion donor (not recorded which). It is not recorded whose cells these are; they may come from a transplant donor. The CDR3 loop reads CASSLPRTGGYGYTF. At the DNA level, the sequence is TGCGCCAGCAGCTTGCCCAGGACAGGGGGCTATGGCTACACCTTC.